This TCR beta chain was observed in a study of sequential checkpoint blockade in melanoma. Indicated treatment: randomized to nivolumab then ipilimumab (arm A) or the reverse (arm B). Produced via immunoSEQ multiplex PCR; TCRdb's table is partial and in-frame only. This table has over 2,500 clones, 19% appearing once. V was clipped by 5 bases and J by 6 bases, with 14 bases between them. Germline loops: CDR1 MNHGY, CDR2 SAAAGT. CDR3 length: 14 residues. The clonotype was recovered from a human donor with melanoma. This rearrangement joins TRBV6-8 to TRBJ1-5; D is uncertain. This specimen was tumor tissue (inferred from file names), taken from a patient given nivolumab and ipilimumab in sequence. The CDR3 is CASSIAPAAQPQHF. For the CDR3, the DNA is TGTGCCAGCAGTATTGCCCCGGCGGCTCAGCCCCAGCATTTT.